The next 15 T cell receptor beta chains were all read from a single sample in a study of shared clonotypes between healthy human individuals. The table came from immunoSEQ multiplex PCR; TCRdb's copy has only in-frame clones and leaves some out. The sample has over 950,000 clones; approximately 75% are singletons. The sequenced sample was memory CD4+ T cells from PBMCs. Noted subset: CD45RA-negative fraction. The receptors were gathered from a man aged 18 to 30 in good health. Some clones in this sample may be carry-over from other donors' samples.

The table lists this clone with a count of one. A read error may explain this, as a much larger clone is one base away. The chain recombines TRBV13 with TRBJ2-1; 12 bases match TRBD2. With V trimmed by 4 bases and J by 3 bases, 4 bases remained unmatched. The germline CDR1 and CDR2 sequences are PRHDT and FYEKMQ (reference sequence). This CDR3 region has 16 residues. The CDR3: CASSSLAGGLYNEQFF. CDR3 sequence (DNA): TGTGCCAGCAGCTCTCTAGCGGGAGGGCTCTACAATGAGCAGTTCTTC.

The chain links TRBV20-1 to TRBJ1-2; no definite D call. Trimming took 3 bases from V and 3 from J, leaving 5 bases between them. The CDR3 loop spans 11 amino acids. Germline-derived CDR1 and CDR2 are DFQATT and SNEGSKA (reference sequence). CDR3 in DNA: TGCAGTGCTAGCCAGCACTATGGCTACACCTTC. Its protein is CSASQHYGYTF.

The rearrangement uses TRBV27 and TRBJ2-7; the D gene is possibly TRBD1 (5 bases). The germline CDR1 and CDR2 sequences are MNHEY and SMNVEV (reference sequence). The V and J ends lost 6 bases and 0 bases respectively, with 15 bases between them. The CDR3 sequence is 15 residues long. The CDR3 loop is CASRSAGKSSYEQYF. The CDR3 nucleotides are TGTGCCAGCAGGTCGGCAGGGAAATCCTCCTACGAGCAGTACTTC.

This clone has ten or more counts. The J gene is TRBJ2-5, the V gene TRBV11-2, with TRBD1 matching over 8 bases. V lost 4 bases, J lost 5 bases, and 9 bases stayed unmatched. Germline lookup yields CDR1 SGHAT and CDR2 FQNNGV. The CDR3 is made up of 15 amino acids. The CDR3 loop reads CASSSNSGGWETQYF. The CDR3 nucleotides read TGTGCCAGCAGCTCCAACTCAGGGGGCTGGGAGACCCAGTACTTC.

The chain couples TRBV28 to TRBJ1-2, with 12 positions matching TRBD1. Looked up from germline, CDR1 is MDHEN and CDR2 is SYDVKM. The CDR3 is 16 residues long. Trimming at V came to 5 bases and at J to 2 bases, leaving 6 bases not matched to a gene. CDR3 DNA: TGTGCCAGCAGTGAGCCCGGGACAGGGGGCAACTATGGCTACACCTTC. This codes for CASSEPGTGGNYGYTF.

The CDR3 is CASRGAGHSYEQYF. For the CDR3, the DNA is TGTGCCAGCAGGGGGGCGGGACACTCCTACGAGCAGTACTTC. The V gene is TRBV28, the J gene TRBJ2-7; D is perhaps TRBD1 or TRBD2 (6 bases each). The CDR3 runs to 14 residues. Trimming removed 6 bases at V and 0 bases at J, with 12 bases between. Per germline, CDR1 MDHEN and CDR2 SYDVKM.

This clone was observed many times. The chain is built from TRBV7-2 and TRBJ2-1; 10 nucleotides line up with TRBD2. From germline, CDR1 is SGHTA and CDR2 FQGNSA. The CDR3 runs to 16 residues. With 5 bases clipped from V and 0 bases from J, the junction kept 4 bases outside the gene matches. CDR3 coding DNA: TGTGCCAGCAGCCGGACTAGCGGAGGCTCCTACAATGAGCAGTTCTTC. This sequence encodes CASSRTSGGSYNEQFF.

V is TRBV7-2 and J is TRBJ2-1; D possibly corresponds to TRBD2 (6 bases). This CDR3 spans 15 amino acids. Germline CDR1 SGHTA, CDR2 FQGNSA. V was shortened by 5 bases and J by 2 bases, with 13 bases between the two germline ends. For the CDR3, the DNA is TGTGCCAGCAGCCAGCCGGGGGAGGCCTACAATGAGCAGTTCTTC. This translates into CASSQPGEAYNEQFF.

This chain uses TRBV6-5 with TRBJ1-1; TRBD1 matches at 10 bases. This CDR3 is 14 amino acids long. The germline gives CDR1 MNHEY, CDR2 SVGAGI. V was pared by 4 bases and J by 5 bases, with 4 bases of the junction left unmatched. The CDR3 loop reads CASSSTGGRTEAFF. The CDR3 DNA reads TGTGCCAGCAGTTCGACAGGGGGCCGGACTGAAGCTTTCTTT.

This clone was seen ten or more times. The chain combines TRBV2 with TRBJ2-7; TRBD1 matches at 8 bases. The CDR3 runs 14 residues. Trimming took 6 bases from V and 2 from J; bases not matched to a gene: 6. Germline V gene sequence: CDR1 SNHLY, CDR2 FYNNEI. The CDR3 protein is CASSEDRVTYEQYF. CDR3 nucleotides: TGTGCCAGCAGCGAGGACAGGGTAACCTACGAGCAGTACTTC.

This chain joins TRBV5-1 and TRBJ1-3; TRBD1 aligns across 8 bases. Germline V gives CDR1 SGHRS, CDR2 YFSETQ. The CDR3 contains 16 residues. The junction had 5 bases not matched to a gene; V was cut back by 3 bases and J by 0 bases. CDR3 in amino acids: CASSSGTGRSGNTIYF. CDR3 DNA: TGCGCCAGCAGCTCGGGGACAGGACGCTCTGGAAACACCATATATTTT.

V is TRBV10-3 and J is TRBJ2-7; 9 bases line up with TRBD1. The CDR3 consists of 14 residues. V was pared by 6 bases and J by 5 bases, with 8 bases of the junction left unmatched. Germline CDR1 and CDR2: ENHRY and SYGVKD. This CDR3 is CAISAGQGKNEQYF. As DNA, the CDR3 is TGTGCCATCAGCGCGGGACAGGGAAAAAACGAGCAGTACTTC.

J is TRBJ2-5 and V is TRBV29-1; the match to TRBD2 covers 7 bases. Trimming cost V 2 bases and J 7 bases; bases outside gene matches: 7. The CDR3 runs 13 residues. Germline V lookup: CDR1 SQVTM, CDR2 ANQGSEA. CDR3 amino acids: CSVEYAGARTQYF. The CDR3 DNA reads as TGCAGCGTTGAATACGCGGGAGCGCGGACCCAGTACTTC.

V gene TRBV30 combines with J gene TRBJ2-7; D not certain. V shed 3 bases and J shed 4 bases, with 19 bases lying between them. Germline V gives CDR1 GTSNPN, CDR2 SVGIG (reference sequence). The CDR3 consists of 15 residues. CDR3 residues: CAWRNQANQRYEQYF. The CDR3 coding sequence is TGTGCCTGGAGGAACCAAGCCAACCAGAGGTACGAGCAGTACTTC.

This sequence joins TRBV5-6 and TRBJ2-1, with D hard to call. Trimming removed 4 bases from V and 0 bases from J, with 20 bases in between. Per germline, CDR1 SGHDT and CDR2 YYEEEE. This CDR3 comprises 18 residues. The CDR3 coding sequence is TGTGCCAGCAGCCGAACCCCCCAAGGGTTTAGCTCCTACAATGAGCAGTTCTTC. Its protein product is CASSRTPQGFSSYNEQFF.